This TCR beta chain stems from a study of molecular identifiers for immune sequencing clone quantification (dated by TCRdb to the late 2010s). With regard to the full study: In a replicate experiment, RNA from roughly 18,000 or 92,000 naive CD8 T cells was split into five aliquots, four of which were sequenced. CD8 T cells were used in a methods study to benchmark molecular-identifier clustering-based TCR repertoire sequencing (MIDCIRS) and TCR RNA copy counting. On the study overall, not on this receptor specifically: Modeling gave roughly 3 recovered TCR RNA copies per cell versus approximately 11 by digital PCR, implying roughly 28% capture efficiency. Clones above 20 RNA copies held over 99% of molecules in CMV-specific effector cells but under 1% in naive cells. A single cell's worth of spiked-in Jurkat TCR RNA was reported detectable even among 900,000 to 1,000,000 naive CD8 T cells. Naive libraries contained spiked-in Jurkat TCR RNA (approximately ten copies' worth), which is not part of the donor repertoire. When barcode sub-clustering was not used, chimeric consensus sequences inflated TCR diversity, with chimeras reaching as high as 47%. Identical TCR molecules sharing a barcode could cause highly expanded clone sizes to be underestimated.

Many counts were recorded for this clonotype. Its specific antigen is unknown. The input lacks base qualities; no much larger clone sits a single base away. To prepare the library, PCR was applied. Data came from an Illumina HiSeq 4000. Bulk TCR libraries were made following a previously described method, with the TCR primers given in Table S5. The Qiagen AllPrep DNA/RNA kit was used to purify total RNA. Before any analysis, reads coming from multiple sequencing runs of the same library were combined into one pool. Under the source paper's analysis protocol: Reads were retained only if the reads had an exact TCR constant sequence, and the retained reads were trimmed to 150 nt and grouped according to their 12-nt molecular barcodes. Reads in each barcode group were sub-clustered using a 15% Levenshtein threshold, and a quality-weighted consensus sequence was built for each RNA molecule. Non-functional sequences were discarded, and so were lower-count sequences lying one edit away from another sequence. Based on fitting two negative binomial distributions, any barcode sub-cluster with under 20% of the maximum read count was discarded. TCRdb handled the public reads itself, with Q25 trimming in fastp and clone calling in MiXCR, and kept productive beta chains. Records with the same CDR3 protein are collapsed into one entry carrying the most frequent genes and DNA. These V and J calls rely on TCRdb rather than the paper's analysis. The sample table shows under 650,000 distinct CDR3 sequences, and nearly 20% are seen once. The ten most abundant clones make up roughly 0.9% of the sample.

CDR1 and CDR2 are read off the germline V gene as SGHDT and YYEEEE. V lost 4 bases and J lost 5 bases, and the count of bases not matched to a germline gene is 11. The CDR3 runs 15 amino acids, cysteine and phenylalanine included. Here the CDR3 DNA is all that survives: 45 bases in frame from base 1. Libraries of naive CD8 T cells were generated from roughly 18,000 to 920,000 sorted cells, with 10%, 30% or 50% of the purified RNA used. Naive CD8 T cells, defined as CD8+CD4-CCR7+CD45RA+, were FACS-sorted into RLT Plus buffer on a BD FACSAria II. Detection sensitivity was tested by spiking Jurkat RNA equal to fewer than twelve TCR copies' worth into samples containing roughly 19,000-1,000,000 naive CD8 T cells. CD8 T cells were enriched with RosetteSep CD8+ T Cell Enrichment Cocktail and Ficoll-Paque, followed by ACK red cell lysis.

In this chain, TRBV5-6 is recombined with TRBJ2-5, and 7 junction bases match TRBD1. The sequenced sample consisted of naive CD8+ T cells from blood, with Jurkat cell RNA spiked in. Explained via the paper, the cell subset or site label denotes: FACS-sorted CD8+CD4-CCR7+CD45RA+ naive T cells. The TCR sequence derives from a human donor in good health. Some libraries in this study had Jurkat cell RNA spiked in. The CDR3 reads as follows: CASSPYLTGWETQYF. The bases are TGTGCCAGCAGCCCTTACCTGACAGGGTGGGAGACCCAGTACTTC.